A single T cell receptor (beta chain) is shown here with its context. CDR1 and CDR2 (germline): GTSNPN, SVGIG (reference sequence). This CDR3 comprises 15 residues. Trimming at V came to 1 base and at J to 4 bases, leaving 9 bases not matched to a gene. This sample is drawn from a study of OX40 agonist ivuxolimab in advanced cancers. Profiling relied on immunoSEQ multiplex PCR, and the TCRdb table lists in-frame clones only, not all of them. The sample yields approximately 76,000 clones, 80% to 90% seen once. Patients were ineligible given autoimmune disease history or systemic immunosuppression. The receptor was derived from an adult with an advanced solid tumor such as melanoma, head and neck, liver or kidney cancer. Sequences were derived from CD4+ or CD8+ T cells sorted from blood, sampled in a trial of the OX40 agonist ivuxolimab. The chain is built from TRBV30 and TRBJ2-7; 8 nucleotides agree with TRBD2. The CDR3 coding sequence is TGTGCCTGGAGTGGGGGTGGTAGCGGGGCTTACGAGCAGTACTTC. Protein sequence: CAWSGGGSGAYEQYF.